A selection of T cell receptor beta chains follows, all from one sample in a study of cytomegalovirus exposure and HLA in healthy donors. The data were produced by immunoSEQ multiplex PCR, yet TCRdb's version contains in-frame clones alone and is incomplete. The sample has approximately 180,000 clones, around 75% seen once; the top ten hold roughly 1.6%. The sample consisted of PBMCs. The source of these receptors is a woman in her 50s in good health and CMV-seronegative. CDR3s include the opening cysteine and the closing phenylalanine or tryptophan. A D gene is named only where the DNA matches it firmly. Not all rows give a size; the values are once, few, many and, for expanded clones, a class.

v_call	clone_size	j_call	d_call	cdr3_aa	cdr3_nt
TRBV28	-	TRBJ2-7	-	CASKSGSQAIYEQYF	TGTGCCAGCAAGAGCGGCAGCCAAGCTATCTACGAGCAGTACTTC
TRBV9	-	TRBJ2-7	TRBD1	CASSAGGISYEQYF	TGTGCCAGCAGCGCAGGGGGCATCTCCTACGAGCAGTACTTC
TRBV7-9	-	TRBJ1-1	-	CASSLATRLNTEAFF	TGTGCCAGCAGCTTAGCGACACGGCTGAACACTGAAGCTTTCTTT
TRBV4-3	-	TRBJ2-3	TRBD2	CASSQGLGTSGPTDTQYF	TGCGCCAGCAGCCAAGGCCTAGGGACTAGCGGGCCCACAGATACGCAGTATTTT
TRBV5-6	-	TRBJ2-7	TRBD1	CASSHRGRAFPYEQYF	TGTGCCAGCAGCCATAGGGGGCGCGCATTTCCCTACGAGCAGTACTTC
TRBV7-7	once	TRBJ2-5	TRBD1	CASSLGQFQGAETQYF	TGTGCTAGCAGCTTAGGGCAGTTCCAGGGGGCTGAGACCCAGTACTTC
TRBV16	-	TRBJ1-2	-	CASSPDYVTANYGYTF	TGTGCCAGCAGCCCAGATTACGTGACAGCTAACTATGGCTACACCTTC
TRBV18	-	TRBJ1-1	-	CASSPGRGSINTEAFF	TGTGCCAGCTCACCGGGCCGGGGGTCTATAAACACTGAAGCTTTCTTT
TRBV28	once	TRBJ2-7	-	CASSQAIYEQYF	TGTGCCAGCAGCCAGGCAATCTACGAGCAGTACTTC
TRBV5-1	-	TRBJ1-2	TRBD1	CASSANRDRGGYTF	TGCGCCAGCAGCGCAAACCGGGACAGGGGAGGCTACACCTTC
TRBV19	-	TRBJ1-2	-	CASSMTGLYGYTF	TGTGCCAGTAGTATGACGGGTCTCTATGGCTACACCTTC
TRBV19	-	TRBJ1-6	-	CASSIRPGQNSPLHF	TGTGCCAGTAGTATACGCCCGGGACAAAATTCACCCCTCCACTTT
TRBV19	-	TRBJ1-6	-	CASSPRQSGSPLHF	TGTGCCAGTAGTCCTCGACAGTCGGGTTCACCCCTCCACTTT
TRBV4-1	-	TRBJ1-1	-	CASSQVFSEGKRSGFSEAFF	TGCGCCAGCAGCCAAGTGTTTTCGGAGGGAAAGCGGAGTGGGTTTTCGGAAGCTTTCTTT
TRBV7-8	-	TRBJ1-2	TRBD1	CASSFLQGARMNYGYTF	TGTGCCAGCAGCTTCCTCCAGGGGGCGCGCATGAACTATGGCTACACCTTC
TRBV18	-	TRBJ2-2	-	CASSPLAGTNTGELFF	TGTGCCAGCTCACCACTCGCGGGGACGAACACCGGGGAGCTGTTTTTT
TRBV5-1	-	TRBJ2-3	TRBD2	CASSLPRTSGRTDTQYF	TGCGCCAGCAGCTTGCCTAGGACTAGCGGGAGGACAGATACGCAGTATTTT
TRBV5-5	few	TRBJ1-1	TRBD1	CASSYRGPGTEAFF	TGTGCCAGCAGCTACAGGGGGCCGGGCACTGAAGCTTTCTTT
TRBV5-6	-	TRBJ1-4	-	CASSLTGGEKLFF	TGTGCCAGCAGCTTGACAGGTGGGGAAAAACTGTTTTTT
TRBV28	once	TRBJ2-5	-	CASSFDSFRGETQYF	TGTGCCAGCAGTTTCGACAGCTTCAGGGGAGAGACCCAGTACTTC
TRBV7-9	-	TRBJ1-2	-	CASSEIGGNYGYTF	TGTGCCAGCAGCGAAATAGGAGGGAACTATGGCTACACCTTC